This entry lists 15 T cell receptor beta chains sequenced from one sample in a study of CXCR3-negative and CXCR3-positive naive CD8 T cells. General study points: CXCR3-positive naive cells had more hydrophobic TRB CDR3s than CXCR3-negative naive cells.

Preparation of TRB cDNA libraries relied on 5' RACE carrying UMI labels. TCRdb reworked the 5' RACE reads into one entry per CDR3 protein, no DNA. This sample lists around 160,000 distinct CDR3 sequences; its ten largest clones have about 0.28%. Their antigens are not known. The sequenced sample consisted of naive CXCR3+ CD8+ T cells from blood. The subset is: CD45RO-CCR7+CD27+CD95- naive CD8+ T cells expressing CXCR3 (TNR3+). The receptors stem from a human donor in good health. Some clones in this sample may be carry-over from other donors' samples.

The chain links TRBV20-1 to TRBJ2-3; TCRdb calls TRBD1, which cannot be checked without DNA. The CDR3 covers 18 residues. From germline, CDR1 is DFQATT and CDR2 SNEGSKA (reference sequence). The CDR3 is CSARVPQVWADGTDTQYF.

The rearrangement links TRBV29-1 to TRBJ1-1; as DNA is missing, the TRBD1 call by TCRdb cannot be tested. CDR1 SQVTM and CDR2 ANQGSEA come from the germline V gene. The CDR3 is made up of 12 amino acids. The CDR3 is CSVEVQGTEAFF. Based on the CDR3 plus reference TRBV29-1 and TRBJ1-1, the full variable domain is SAVISQKPSRDICQRGTSLTIQCQVDSQVTMMFWYRQQPGQSLTLIATANQGSEATYESGFVIDKFPISRPNLTFSTLTVSNMSPEDSSIYLCSVEVQGTEAFFGQGTRLTVV.

The chain uses TRBV28 and TRBJ2-2; TCRdb designates TRBD1, a call that cannot be tested without DNA. The germline V gene has CDR1 MDHEN and CDR2 SYDVKM. The length of the CDR3 is 15 residues. This CDR3 reads CASSSNRVYTGELFF.

V usage is TRBV15 and J usage is TRBJ2-7; TCRdb selects TRBD1, and the lack of DNA leaves this call unchecked. Germline loops: CDR1 LNHNV, CDR2 YYDKDF (reference sequence). The CDR3 runs to 14 residues. CDR3 loop: CATSRKRQGDGQYF.

CDR3 in amino acids: CASSYLHNEQFF. The V call is TRBV14, the J call TRBJ2-1. Looked up from germline, CDR1 is SGHDN and CDR2 is FVKESK. CDR3 length: 12 amino acids.

This sequence joins TRBV30 and TRBJ2-1. The V gene's germline CDR1 is GTSNPN and CDR2 SVGIG (reference sequence). The CDR3 is 13 amino acids. CDR3 residues: CAWRESSYNEQFF.

The chain has TRBV19 and TRBJ2-1; the D call of TRBD1 rests on TCRdb alone, since no DNA is present to check it. This CDR3 comprises 13 residues. Germline CDR1 reads LNHDA; CDR2 reads SQIVND (reference sequence). The CDR3 here is CASQRDGYNEQFF.

The chain uses TRBV4-3 and TRBJ1-6. There are 16 residues in the CDR3. Germline V CDR1 and CDR2: LGHNA, YSLEER. CDR3 residues: CASSQDRFSYNSPLHF.

This sequence joins TRBV27 and TRBJ2-1; the D gene TCRdb calls, TRBD2, cannot be checked with no DNA. The germline V gene has CDR1 MNHEY and CDR2 SMNVEV (reference sequence). The CDR3 is 16 residues long. This CDR3 reads CASSLGDRAPYNEQFF.

The chain combines TRBV6-4 with TRBJ2-3; without DNA, the TCRdb call of TRBD2 cannot be checked. CDR3 length equals 15 residues. Looked up from germline, CDR1 is MRHNA and CDR2 is SNTAGT. CDR3 sequence: CASSEVAESTDAQYF.

This CDR3 is CASSLDPFSGNTIYF. The chain has TRBV5-1 and TRBJ1-3. CDR1 and CDR2 from the germline V gene are SGHRS and YFSETQ. The length of the CDR3 is 15 residues.

CDR3 amino acids: CASSIGGDTQYF. This chain connects TRBV7-8 to TRBJ2-3; as DNA is missing, the TRBD1 call by TCRdb cannot be tested. The CDR3 spans 12 residues. CDR1 and CDR2 from the germline V gene are SGHVS and FQNEAQ.

This chain connects TRBV28 to TRBJ2-1; checking the TCRdb D call of TRBD2 is not possible without DNA. There are 16 residues in the CDR3. Germline V gene data show CDR1 as MDHEN and CDR2 as SYDVKM. The CDR3 is CASSPSGLADYNEQFF.

The rearrangement uses TRBV15 and TRBJ2-1; the D call of TRBD1 rests on TCRdb alone, since no DNA is present to check it. The CDR3 is 15 amino acids. CDR1 is LNHNV, CDR2 YYDKDF, per germline (reference sequence). The chain's CDR3 is CATSRADRDYNEQFF.

The chain links TRBV12-3 or TRBV12-4 to TRBJ2-1; TCRdb picks TRBD2, but there is no DNA to check that call. The CDR3 has 17 amino acids. The CDR3 spells CASSFNPGLATYNEQFF.